This T cell receptor (beta chain) was observed in a study of persistence of HIV-infected CD4 T cells (dated by TCRdb to between 2020 and 2021). Broadly, across the study: The median time the participants had spent on suppressive ART was approximately eight years. Apart from a couple of participants who underwent leukapheresis at a single time point, peripheral blood samples of up to 180 mL were collected from participants at multiple time points. Anti-CD3/anti-CD28 stimulation activated a higher proportion of cells, with a lower memory fraction, than antigen stimulation. CMV- and HIV-1 Gag-responding CD4+ T cells were isolated from ART-treated individuals so that antigen-driven clonal expansion of HIV-1-infected cells could be examined. The clonality of all cells in each sorted population was measured by TCRbeta sequencing, and the clonality of infected cells was measured by proviral sequencing. The TCR cluster analysis across participants included 8 or 9 participants for CMV and over 5 participants for Gag.

To note about this clone: Its antigen has not been determined. There are no base qualities to consult, and no much larger clone falls within one base.

The treatment or condition label of this sample denotes: suppressive antiretroviral therapy. As a nonspecific positive control representing the CD4+ T cell repertoire, cells were stimulated with anti-CD3/anti-CD28 magnetic beads. Responding CD4+ T cells were sorted on the basis of upregulation of both CD40 ligand and CD69. HIV-1-infected adults in whom suppressive ART had been started during chronic infection were enrolled as participants. For at least 4 years, participants had undetectable plasma HIV-1 RNA, below 50 copies/mL. To be included, a participant needed positive CMV serology and a CD4+ T cell count above 400 cells/uL. Before stimulation, PBMCs were isolated using density centrifugation and depleted of CD8+ T cells. For approximately 17 hours, CD8-depleted PBMCs were stimulated with anti-CD28/CD49d costimulation, a CD40-blocking antibody, and enfuvirtide, which was added to prevent new infections. Cell sorting was performed on a Beckman Coulter MoFlo Legacy or XDP sorter, and dead cells were excluded with propidium iodide. Genomic DNA was extracted with the QIAamp DNA Mini Kit for samples above one million cells, otherwise with the Quick-DNA Microprep Kit.

The paper as a whole reports these results and caveats: Within the same sorted populations, how oligoclonal the TCRs were correlated with how oligoclonal the proviruses were. Only a small number of individuals took part in the study, and the range of antigens tested was limited. Antigen-responding cells were enriched for expanded CDR3beta sequences that were degenerate, which suggests that CD4+ responses to CMV and Gag underwent convergent selection. Because the TCR analyses were done in bulk, restricting them to just the rare CMV-responding cells that actually carried HIV-1 proviruses was not possible. Significantly lower TCRbeta richness was observed in CMV- and Gag-responding cells than in anti-CD3/anti-CD28-responding cells, and higher oligoclonality was observed in CMV-responding cells than in CD3/CD28-stimulated and Gag-responding cells.

V is pared back by 6 bases and J by 5 bases, with 8 bases lying between the germline termini. CDR1 and CDR2, looked up from the germline V gene (reference sequence), are MNHEY and SMNVEV. Spanning cysteine to phenylalanine, the CDR3 consists of 13 amino acids. Just CDR3 DNA is preserved here, 39 bases in frame from base 1. The immunoSEQ hsTCRB assay version 4, run in survey mode, was used to sequence TCRbeta repertoires from genomic DNA. Genomic DNA was diluted to around 10 ng/uL, using up to 1 ug per sample for TCRbeta sequencing. Processing in the source paper ran as follows. Analysis of the TCRbeta data was done in ImmunoSeq Analyzer 3.0, and diversity was computed on productive nucleotide rearrangements. Using the Immunarch R package, lower-bound TCR diversity was estimated with the improved Chao index and clonality was estimated with the Gini coefficient. When different nucleotide rearrangements encoded the same CDR3beta amino acid sequence, each rearrangement was treated as a distinct clonotype. Differential abundance analysis identified TCRbeta sequences significantly enriched in antigen-responding cells relative to anti-CD3/anti-CD28-activated cells. GLIPH2 grouped TCRs by predicted peptide-MHC specificity, both within each participant and across combined participant data sets. TCRdb limited this immuneACCESS table to in-frame rearrangements with V and J called. A share of clones is missing; checked studies link under half to unresolved V genes, and the rest is unexplained. The DNA gave D and trimming, while V, J and clone size come from that table. The sample profile shows 35,000 to 40,000 clones; roughly 87% of them were found once. In total, the top ten clones hold about 1.3% of the sample.

The clonotype was recovered from an adult man with HIV who was CMV-seropositive. The rearrangement combines TRBV27 with TRBJ1-6; there is no confident call for the D gene. Material: CD4+ T cells sorted from PBMCs after roughly 17-hour stimulation, obtained from a patient who received antiretroviral therapy. This sample's cell subset or site label indicates: CD40L+CD69+ CD4 T cells responding to anti-CD3/anti-CD28 beads, representing the overall repertoire. This receptor has the CDR3 CASRGQNNSPLHF. In nucleotides, the sequence is TGTGCCAGCAGAGGTCAAAATAATTCACCCCTCCACTTT.